This is a list of T cell receptor beta chains from one sample in a study of blood T cell repertoires in COVID-19. Measured with immunoSEQ multiplex PCR; TCRdb has only the in-frame clones, and not every one. The profile shows under 250,000 clones, roughly 77% of them singletons. Input material: peripheral blood. These receptors all stem from a woman in her thirties or forties with COVID-19, enrolled during active disease. Both conserved end residues are part of each CDR3. A D gene is named only where the DNA matches it firmly. Clone size is stated in some rows and not others, as once, few, many or a class when expanded.

TRBV5-4	TRBJ2-2	-	-	CASSLVGSRTGELFF
TRBV5-5	TRBJ1-1	-	TRBD1	CASRDRGWSEAFF
TRBV6-2/TRBV6-3	TRBJ1-1	-	-	CASSWETNTEAFF
TRBV7-2	TRBJ1-2	once	-	CASSLGGRVGGGYTF
TRBV4-2	TRBJ2-1	-	TRBD2	CASSRETSGYNEQFF
TRBV2	TRBJ2-2	-	-	CASNPSGENTGELFF
TRBV20-1	TRBJ1-1	-	-	CSARGAVEAFF
TRBV2	TRBJ1-6	-	-	CASSTESSYNSPLHF
TRBV19	TRBJ2-5	-	-	CASSYSGAQYF
TRBV24-1	TRBJ2-1	-	-	CATSAVGGRGSYNEQFF
TRBV5-6	TRBJ2-3	once	TRBD2	CASSLGLAGVYADTQYF
TRBV5-5	TRBJ2-3	-	-	CASSLAREADTQYF
TRBV18	TRBJ1-1	-	-	CASSPREANTEAFF
TRBV18	TRBJ1-1	once	-	CASSPSEGGEAFF
TRBV12-3/TRBV12-4	TRBJ1-5	-	TRBD1	CASSPQGVQPQHF
TRBV6-2/TRBV6-3	TRBJ1-6	-	-	CASSPGSTGRNSPLHF
TRBV6-1	TRBJ1-4	-	-	CASSDYPPLGATNEKLFF
TRBV30	TRBJ2-1	-	TRBD2	CAWSSTSGYNEQFF
TRBV4-1	TRBJ2-3	-	TRBD2	CASSQDPGLAGEGTQYF
TRBV9	TRBJ1-6	-	TRBD1	CASSPRTGGNSPLHF
TRBV9	TRBJ2-3	once	-	CASSVSPGTDTQYF
TRBV27	TRBJ2-7	-	TRBD1	CASSLGTGGLYEQYF